This TCR beta chain was recorded in a study of blood T cell repertoires in COVID-19. The method was immunoSEQ multiplex PCR; TCRdb's version includes in-frame clones alone and lacks a portion of them. The table includes just over 150,000 clones, about 93% detected once. This CDR3 spans 14 amino acids. V dropped 4 bases and J dropped 8 bases, with 17 bases sitting between them. CDR1 is MDHEN, CDR2 SYDVKM, per germline. This clone was picked up one time. What was sequenced was peripheral blood. The rearrangement uses TRBV28 and TRBJ1-2; D is ambiguous. This clonotype originated in a woman aged 45-65 years with acute or convalescent COVID-19. CDR3 loop: CASSSRRRSLGYTF. CDR3 DNA: TGTGCCAGCAGTTCGAGACGACGGAGCCTCGGCTACACCTTC.